A single sample gave rise to the 5 T cell receptor beta chains below, sequenced in a study of CD8+CD57+ T cells in acquired aplastic anemia. Researchers used genomic DNA as the template to profile TCR beta VDJ and CDR3. One entry per CDR3 protein results from TCRdb running MiXCR on the reads. Of 200,000 to 250,000 distinct CDR3 sequences in the sample, roughly 33% were seen once. The sample was sorted CD4+, CD8+, or CD8+CD57+ T cells (not recorded which) from PBMCs. Receptors originate from a human donor in good health, serving as a control.

Ten or more counts support this clonotype. V gene TRBV19 combines with J gene TRBJ2-3; a possible D gene is TRBD2 (6 bases). This CDR3 has 14 amino acids. Germline V gene lookup returns CDR1 LNHDA and CDR2 SQIVND (reference sequence). V lost 3 bases to trimming and J lost 1 base, with 8 bases between them. The CDR3 is CASSIGGGTDTQYF. In nucleotides, the CDR3 is TGTGCCAGTAGTATCGGCGGGGGCACAGATACGCAGTATTTT.

The chain combines TRBV24-1 with TRBJ1-2, with TRBD1 as a possible D gene (6 bases). The germline V and J ends were trimmed by 12 bases and 4 bases, with 20 bases remaining between them. Germline V CDR1 and CDR2: KGHDR, SFDVKD. The CDR3 totals 14 residues. CDR3 residues: CAPPAGASTYGYTF. Here the CDR3 DNA reads TGTGCCCCACCTGCGGGGGCCTCTACCTATGGCTACACCTTC.

This clonotype was recorded many times. V is TRBV10-3 and J is TRBJ1-1; 7 positions agree with TRBD1. Germline CDR1 is ENHRY and CDR2 is SYGVKD. V dropped 10 bases and J dropped 5; count of bases not matched to a gene: 7. The length of the CDR3 is 12 residues. The CDR3 is CATEGAGTEAFF. The CDR3 DNA follows: TGTGCCACGGAGGGGGCCGGGACTGAAGCTTTCTTT.

The chain combines TRBV6-5 with TRBJ1-2, with 10 nucleotides matching TRBD1. The CDR3 sequence is 16 residues long. The V segment lost 4 bases and the J segment 11 bases; nucleotides outside the gene matches: 16. Germline lookup yields CDR1 MNHEY and CDR2 SVGAGI. This CDR3 is CASSSVATGQGFSYTF. Here the CDR3 DNA reads TGTGCCAGCAGTTCCGTAGCGACGGGACAGGGGTTTTCTTACACCTTC.

The V gene is TRBV10-3, the J gene TRBJ2-7; perhaps D is TRBD1 or TRBD2 (5 bases each). The CDR3 is made up of 15 amino acids. Per the germline V gene, CDR1 is ENHRY and CDR2 is SYGVKD. Trimming took 7 bases from V and 1 from J, leaving 17 bases between them. The DNA of the CDR3 is TGTGCCATCATGGATACGGGGCAGGGATCCTACGAGCAGTACTTC. Its translation: CAIMDTGQGSYEQYF.